This T cell receptor beta chain was obtained from a study of metastatic and nonmetastatic thyroid tumors. Looking at the study overall: Where malignant and benign thyroid patients were concerned, repertoires were compared across blood and tumor or nodule tissue.

With 2 bases removed from V and 3 bases from J, the gap between germline ends came to 17 bases. The CDR3 contains 15 residues. CDR1 is DFQATT and CDR2 is SNEGSKA in the germline V gene (reference sequence). Findings and limits, study-wide: Compared with benign nodules, malignant thyroid tumors were reported to have significantly higher TCR beta diversity in both blood and tumor.

Original methodology: Building a distant-metastasis classifier for papillary thyroid cancer drew on CDR3 differences across clinicopathological groups. TCRdb re-clonotyped the PCR reads through MiXCR. TCRdb, rather than the study authors, made the V and J calls. The repertoire holds around 30,000 clones, with over 20% as singletons. No treatment had been given to any patient before thyroid surgery. A remark on this clone: Antigen unknown.

The sequence was obtained from a male donor with papillary thyroid cancer or a benign thyroid nodule (not recorded which). Some clones in this sample may be carry-over from other donors' samples. The J gene is TRBJ2-7, the V gene TRBV20-1; D is unclear. Input material: tumor tissue. The CDR3 bases are TGCAGTGCTAGAAATTTGATTGGGCAGGACTACGAGCAGTACTTC. This gives the protein CSARNLIGQDYEQYF.